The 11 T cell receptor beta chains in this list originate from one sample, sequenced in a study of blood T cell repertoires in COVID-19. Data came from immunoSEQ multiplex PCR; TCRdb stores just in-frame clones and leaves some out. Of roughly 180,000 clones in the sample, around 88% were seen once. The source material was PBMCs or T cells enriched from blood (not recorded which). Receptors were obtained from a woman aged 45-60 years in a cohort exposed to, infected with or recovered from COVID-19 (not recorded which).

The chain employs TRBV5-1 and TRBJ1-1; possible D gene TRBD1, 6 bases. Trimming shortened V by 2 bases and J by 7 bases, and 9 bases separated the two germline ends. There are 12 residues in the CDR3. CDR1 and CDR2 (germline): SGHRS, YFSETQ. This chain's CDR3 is CASSLGTFEAFF. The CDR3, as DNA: TGCGCCAGCAGCTTAGGGACATTTGAAGCTTTCTTT.

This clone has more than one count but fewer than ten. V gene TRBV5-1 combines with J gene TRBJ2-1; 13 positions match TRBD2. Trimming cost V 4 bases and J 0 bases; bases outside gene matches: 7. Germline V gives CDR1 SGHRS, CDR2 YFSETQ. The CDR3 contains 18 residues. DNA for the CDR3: TGCGCCAGCAGCGGGGGACTAGCGGGGCCCCTCTCCTACAATGAGCAGTTCTTC. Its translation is CASSGGLAGPLSYNEQFF.

CDR3 in DNA: TGTGCCAGCAGTTTAAGGACATACAATCAGCCCCAGCATTTT. Protein: CASSLRTYNQPQHF. The chain is built from TRBV28 and TRBJ1-5, with D possibly being TRBD1 (5 bases). Germline CDR1 is MDHEN and CDR2 is SYDVKM. The CDR3 totals 14 residues. The ends were cut back, 2 bases at V and 3 bases at J, with 8 bases in the middle.

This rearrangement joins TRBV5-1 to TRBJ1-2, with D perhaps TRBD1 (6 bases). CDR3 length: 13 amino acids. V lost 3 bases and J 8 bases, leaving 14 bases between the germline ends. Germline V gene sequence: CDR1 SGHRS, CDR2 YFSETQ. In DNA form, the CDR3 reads TGCGCCAGCAGCTCCGGACAGCCTTGGGGCTACACCTTC. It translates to CASSSGQPWGYTF.

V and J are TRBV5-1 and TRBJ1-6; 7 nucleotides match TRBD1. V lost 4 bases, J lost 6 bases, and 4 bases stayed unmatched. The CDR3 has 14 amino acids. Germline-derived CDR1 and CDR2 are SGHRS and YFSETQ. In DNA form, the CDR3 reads TGCGCCAGCAGCACAGGGGTCACTAATTCACCCCTCCACTTT. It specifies CASSTGVTNSPLHF.

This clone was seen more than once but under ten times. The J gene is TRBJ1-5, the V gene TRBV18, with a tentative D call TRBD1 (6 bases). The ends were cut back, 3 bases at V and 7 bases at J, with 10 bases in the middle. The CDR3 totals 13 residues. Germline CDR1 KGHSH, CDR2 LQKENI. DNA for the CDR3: TGTGCCAGCTCACCCCCCCAGGGGCAGCCCCAGCATTTT. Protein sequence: CASSPPQGQPQHF.

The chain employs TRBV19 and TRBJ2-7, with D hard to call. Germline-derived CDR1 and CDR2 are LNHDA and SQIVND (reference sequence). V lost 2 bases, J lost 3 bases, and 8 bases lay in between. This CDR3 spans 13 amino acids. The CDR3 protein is CASSIRTDYEQYF. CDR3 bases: TGTGCCAGTAGTATAAGAACAGACTACGAGCAGTACTTC.

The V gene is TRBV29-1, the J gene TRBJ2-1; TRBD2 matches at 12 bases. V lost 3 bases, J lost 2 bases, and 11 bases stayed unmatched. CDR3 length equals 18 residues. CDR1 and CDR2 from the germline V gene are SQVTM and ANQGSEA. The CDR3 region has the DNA TGCAGCGTTGATGTGGCTAGCGGGAGGGCCGACCCCTACAATGAGCAGTTCTTC. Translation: CSVDVASGRADPYNEQFF.

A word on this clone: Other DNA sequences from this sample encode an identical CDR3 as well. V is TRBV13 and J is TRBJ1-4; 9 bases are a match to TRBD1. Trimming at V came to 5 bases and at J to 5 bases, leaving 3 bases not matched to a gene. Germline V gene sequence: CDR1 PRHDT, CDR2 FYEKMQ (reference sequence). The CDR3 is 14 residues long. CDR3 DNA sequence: TGTGCCAGCAGCCTCGGGACAGGGAATGAAAAACTGTTTTTT. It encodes CASSLGTGNEKLFF. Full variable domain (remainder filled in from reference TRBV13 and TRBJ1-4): AAGVIQSPRHLIKEKRETATLKCYPIPRHDTVYWYQQGPGQDPQFLISFYEKMQSDKGSIPDRFSAQQFSDYHSELNMSSLELGDSALYFCASSLGTGNEKLFFGSGTQLSVL.

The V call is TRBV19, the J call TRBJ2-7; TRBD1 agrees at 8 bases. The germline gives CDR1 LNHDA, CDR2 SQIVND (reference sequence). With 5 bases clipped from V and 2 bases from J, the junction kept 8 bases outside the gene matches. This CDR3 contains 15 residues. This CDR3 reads CASSPRTGRPYEQYF. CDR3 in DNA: TGTGCCAGTAGTCCTCGGACAGGGAGACCCTACGAGCAGTACTTC.

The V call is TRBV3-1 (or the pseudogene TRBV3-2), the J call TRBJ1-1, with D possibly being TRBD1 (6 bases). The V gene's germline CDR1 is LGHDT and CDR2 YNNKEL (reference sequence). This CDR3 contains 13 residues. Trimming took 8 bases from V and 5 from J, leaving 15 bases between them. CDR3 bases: TGTGCCAGCCGACGGGGCAGGGGAACTGAAGCTTTCTTT. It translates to CASRRGRGTEAFF.